The 7 T cell receptor beta chains presented below share a single source sample, sequenced in a study of cytotoxic CD8 clonotypes in ibrutinib-treated CLL listed by TCRdb under 2021. The library was prepared using the immunoSEQ multiplex PCR assay. Entries here come from immuneACCESS through TCRdb and include only in-frame sequences with V and J called. Some clones fail to appear in such tables; in the studies checked, an unresolved V gene covers under half of the shortfall, and the cause of the remainder is unknown. The sample table lists some 350,000 clones, 67% of them with a count of one. Around 6.3% of the sample is taken by the ten largest. The sequencing used PBMCs, collected after 36 months of ibrutinib treatment. The receptors here all came from a human donor with chronic lymphocytic leukemia.

The chain is built from TRBV9 and TRBJ2-3, with 16 bases aligning to TRBD2. The germline CDR1 and CDR2 sequences are SGDLS and YYNGEE. This CDR3 contains 16 residues. V lost 4 bases to trimming and J lost 4 bases; unmatched junction nucleotides: 3. This chain's CDR3 is CASSMGTSGGADTQYF. The CDR3 bases are TGTGCCAGCAGCATGGGGACTAGCGGGGGGGCAGATACGCAGTATTTT.

This clone showed up just a few times. The chain has TRBV2 and TRBJ2-1; D is undetermined. The CDR3 contains 13 residues. The germline V gene encodes CDR1 SNHLY and CDR2 FYNNEI. The germline V and J ends were trimmed by 7 bases and 4 bases, with 11 bases remaining between them. The CDR3 protein is CASIRRQYNEQFF. DNA for the CDR3: TGTGCCAGCATTCGAAGGCAGTACAATGAGCAGTTCTTC. Based on the CDR3 plus reference TRBV2 and TRBJ2-1, the full variable domain is EPEVTQTPSHQVTQMGQEVILRCVPISNHLYFYWYRQILGQKVEFLVSFYNNEISEKSEIFDDQFSVERPDGSNFTLKIRSTKLEDSAMYFCASIRRQYNEQFFGPGTRLTVL.

The chain is built from TRBV7-3 and TRBJ1-4; TRBD1 matches 7 bases. CDR1 is SGHTA, CDR2 FQGTGA, per germline. The CDR3 is 13 residues long. The CDR3 loop is CASATGTNEKLFF. The CDR3 region has the DNA TGTGCTAGCGCGACAGGGACGAATGAAAAACTGTTTTTT.

The CDR3 sequence is CASSPRTGGYNSPLHF. CDR3 sequence (DNA): TGTGCCAGCAGCCCCCGGACAGGGGGCTATAATTCACCCCTCCACTTT. V usage is TRBV7-2 and J usage is TRBJ1-6; TRBD1 matches at 10 bases. The CDR3 totals 16 residues. CDR1 and CDR2 from the germline V gene are SGHTA and FQGNSA. V trimming: 5 bases; J trimming: 3 bases; junction bases outside the gene matches: 4.

A single count supports this clone. Within the sample, other DNA sequences also encode this same CDR3. The chain uses TRBV5-1 and TRBJ2-7, with D perhaps matching TRBD1 (5 bases). The germline V gene encodes CDR1 SGHRS and CDR2 YFSETQ. V lost 1 base to trimming and J lost 0 bases, with 5 bases between them. The CDR3 is made up of 13 amino acids. Written as DNA, the CDR3 is TGCGCCAGCAGCTTGCAGGGCTCCTACGAGCAGTACTTC. It is translated as CASSLQGSYEQYF.

This clone has only a few counts. V gene TRBV27 combines with J gene TRBJ1-5; 8 bases fit TRBD1. V trimming: 4 bases; J trimming: 10 bases; junction bases outside the gene matches: 6. The CDR3 extends over 13 amino acids. Germline V gene data show CDR1 as MNHEY and CDR2 as SMNVEV (reference sequence). CDR3 DNA: TGTGCCAGCAGTTCTCAGGGGGCTGAACCCCAGCATTTT. Translating gives CASSSQGAEPQHF.

The chain uses TRBV6-5 and TRBJ2-7; 7 bases align to TRBD2. CDR3 length equals 14 residues. Trimming removed 5 bases from V and 0 bases from J; junction bases left unmatched: 4. The V gene's germline CDR1 is MNHEY and CDR2 SVGAGI. The CDR3 loop is CASSETSTSYEQYF. For the CDR3, the DNA is TGTGCCAGCAGTGAGACTAGCACCTCCTACGAGCAGTACTTC.